This entry lists 20 T cell receptor beta chains sequenced from one sample in a study of OX40 agonist ivuxolimab in advanced cancers. The assay was immunoSEQ multiplex PCR, and TCRdb's table has in-frame clones only and misses some. The repertoire holds 26,000 or so clones, with 85% to 90% as singletons. Source: CD4+ or CD8+ T cells sorted from blood, taken in a trial of the OX40 agonist ivuxolimab. The receptors come from an adult with an advanced solid tumor such as melanoma, head and neck, liver or kidney cancer.

The J gene is TRBJ2-2, the V gene TRBV4-1; D is ambiguous. CDR1 is MGHRA, CDR2 YSYEKL, per germline. CDR3 length: 18 residues. Deletions cut 0 bases from V and 0 bases from J, with 14 bases between. The CDR3 bases are TGCGCCAGCAGCCAAGAGGGGATGTTCGCGACGAACACCGGGGAGCTGTTTTTT. Translation: CASSQEGMFATNTGELFF.

The genes are TRBV18 and TRBJ2-3; D call uncertain. CDR1 KGHSH and CDR2 LQKENI come from the germline V gene. V was shortened by 6 bases and J by 1 base, with 8 bases between the two germline ends. The CDR3 covers 13 residues. This chain's CDR3 is CASSRTGTDTQYF. The CDR3 coding sequence is TGTGCCAGCTCGCGTACAGGCACAGATACGCAGTATTTT.

V usage is TRBV11-2 and J usage is TRBJ1-2, with no clear D. CDR1 and CDR2 (germline): SGHAT, FQNNGV. With 5 bases removed from V and 4 bases from J, the gap between germline ends came to 20 bases. This CDR3 region has 16 residues. The CDR3 nucleotides read TGTGCCAGCAGCCCCTTGCTGGGGTGGGAGGCCTATGGCTACACCTTC. It translates to CASSPLLGWEAYGYTF.

The chain recombines TRBV27 with TRBJ2-7, with 11 bases that match TRBD2. V lost 3 bases and J lost 4; bases outside the gene matches: 2. The CDR3 sequence is 14 residues long. The germline V gene has CDR1 MNHEY and CDR2 SMNVEV (reference sequence). The CDR3 region has the DNA TGTGCCAGCAGTTTCACTAGCGGGAGTTACGAGCAGTACTTC. Its translation is CASSFTSGSYEQYF.

V is TRBV19 and J is TRBJ2-1, with 7 bases identical to TRBD1. Germline loops: CDR1 LNHDA, CDR2 SQIVND (reference sequence). Germline trimming cut 10 bases from V and 3 bases from J; bases unmatched to any gene: 9. The CDR3 has 14 amino acids. The CDR3 loop is CATPGQPNYNEQFF. CDR3 DNA sequence: TGTGCCACTCCGGGACAGCCCAACTACAATGAGCAGTTCTTC.

Only one count was recorded for this clone. The gene calls are TRBV29-1 and TRBJ1-3, with 7 positions matching TRBD1. The CDR3 is 14 amino acids. V was clipped by 3 bases and J by 2 bases; unmatched bases: 4. CDR1 is SQVTM and CDR2 is ANQGSEA in the germline V gene. In nucleotides, the CDR3 is TGCAGCGTTGAGAGGGGGCGAGCTGGAAACACCATATATTTT. Protein sequence: CSVERGRAGNTIYF.

The chain uses TRBV7-3 and TRBJ2-7; D unclear. Trimming stripped 2 bases from V and 0 bases from J, with 11 bases between. The CDR3 is 15 amino acids. The germline V gene encodes CDR1 SGHTA and CDR2 FQGTGA. CDR3 sequence (DNA): TGTGCCAGCAGCTTAGCTAGGCAGGCCTCCTACGAGCAGTACTTC. Its protein product is CASSLARQASYEQYF.

This chain joins TRBV5-5 and TRBJ2-7; TRBD1 matches at 10 bases. The junction had 1 base not matched to a gene; V was cut back by 0 bases and J by 4 bases. Germline-derived CDR1 and CDR2 are SGHKS and YYEKEE (reference sequence). CDR3 length equals 14 residues. This CDR3 reads CASSLGTGGYEQYF. As DNA, the CDR3 is TGTGCCAGCAGCTTGGGGACAGGGGGATACGAGCAGTACTTC.

The rearrangement links TRBV4-1 to TRBJ2-1; no clear D. Per the germline V gene, CDR1 is MGHRA and CDR2 is YSYEKL. The germline V and J ends were trimmed by 3 bases and 3 bases, with 3 bases remaining between them. The CDR3 spans 12 residues. The CDR3 loop is CASSHHYNEQFF. The CDR3, as DNA: TGCGCCAGCAGCCACCACTACAATGAGCAGTTCTTC.

The chain employs TRBV13 and TRBJ2-1, with 7 bases that match TRBD1. The V segment lost 6 bases and the J segment 1 base; nucleotides outside the gene matches: 15. This CDR3 has 18 amino acids. Per germline, CDR1 PRHDT and CDR2 FYEKMQ (reference sequence). The CDR3 sequence is CASRQAGFRGSSYNEQFF. DNA for the CDR3: TGTGCCAGCAGGCAGGCGGGTTTCAGGGGGAGTTCCTACAATGAGCAGTTCTTC.

The genes are TRBV7-9 and TRBJ2-7; perhaps TRBD1 as D (5 bases). Germline V lookup: CDR1 SEHNR, CDR2 FQNEAQ (reference sequence). The CDR3 is made up of 17 amino acids. V gave up 2 bases and J gave up 1 base, with 18 bases separating them. CDR3 loop: CASSLLVATAESYEQYF. The CDR3 DNA reads TGTGCCAGCAGCTTACTCGTCGCGACAGCTGAATCCTACGAGCAGTACTTC.

V gene TRBV5-6 combines with J gene TRBJ2-7; D gene ambiguous. The germline V gene encodes CDR1 SGHDT and CDR2 YYEEEE. The CDR3 loop spans 13 amino acids. The germline V and J ends were trimmed by 3 bases and 4 bases, with 11 bases remaining between them. The CDR3 DNA follows: TGTGCCAGCAGCTACGACAATTCTTACGAGCAGTACTTC. Translated: CASSYDNSYEQYF.

CDR3 nucleotides: TGTGCCACCAGCTTCGCGGGGACTTCCTACGAGCAGTACTTC. Protein product: CATSFAGTSYEQYF. The rearrangement uses TRBV15 and TRBJ2-7, with D perhaps TRBD2 (6 bases). V lost 5 bases and J 1 base, leaving 12 bases between the germline ends. The CDR3 runs to 14 residues. Germline assignment: CDR1 LNHNV and CDR2 YYDKDF (reference sequence). Looking up the rest from reference TRBV15 and TRBJ2-7 gives the full variable domain: DAMVIQNPRYQVTQFGKPVTLSCSQTLNHNVMYWYQQKSSQAPKLLFHYYDKDFNNEADTPDNFQSRRPNTSFCFLDIRSPGLGDTAMYLCATSFAGTSYEQYFGPGTRLTVT.

The chain recombines TRBV4-3 with TRBJ2-3; D is unclear. Germline loops: CDR1 LGHNA, CDR2 YSLEER. CDR3 length: 14 residues. V was cut by 0 bases and J by 13 bases, with 17 bases left in between. DNA of the CDR3: TGCGCCAGCAGCCAAGATACGGTTATCCCTCCCGAGTATTTT. Its protein is CASSQDTVIPPEYF.

The chain combines TRBV27 with TRBJ2-7; D may match TRBD1 or TRBD2 (5 bases each). This CDR3 is 14 amino acids long. The V gene's germline CDR1 is MNHEY and CDR2 SMNVEV (reference sequence). V was pared by 3 bases and J by 3 bases, with 12 bases between. This CDR3 is CASSLWGNDYEQYF. CDR3 coding DNA: TGTGCCAGCAGTTTGTGGGGGAACGACTACGAGCAGTACTTC.

This clone showed up just once. This chain connects TRBV9 to TRBJ2-7; D could derive from TRBD1 or TRBD2 (5 bases each). Germline V CDR1 and CDR2: SGDLS, YYNGEE. V shed 4 bases and J shed 3 bases, with 20 bases lying between them. This CDR3 is 16 amino acids long. CDR3 protein: CASSPLPGGPFYEQYF. CDR3 nucleotides: TGTGCCAGCAGCCCACTCCCTGGGGGACCATTCTACGAGCAGTACTTC.

J is TRBJ2-7 and V is TRBV19; D remains unclear. Trimming shortened V by 5 bases and J by 1 base, and 6 bases separated the two germline ends. This CDR3 is 12 amino acids long. Germline V lookup: CDR1 LNHDA, CDR2 SQIVND (reference sequence). The CDR3 region has the DNA TGTGCCAGTAGTTCACAATCCTACGAGCAGTACTTC. Translating gives CASSSQSYEQYF.

The chain couples TRBV5-6 to TRBJ2-1; D not certain. The V and J ends lost 2 bases and 0 bases respectively, with 6 bases between them. CDR1 is SGHDT, CDR2 YYEEEE, per germline. The CDR3 consists of 14 residues. CDR3 bases: TGTGCCAGCAGCTTAGACAACTCCTACAATGAGCAGTTCTTC. The encoded protein is CASSLDNSYNEQFF.

CDR3 residues: CASSGRGLMGLYEQYF. DNA for the CDR3: TGTGCCAGCAGCGGCAGGGGACTCATGGGCCTCTACGAGCAGTACTTC. The chain carries TRBV7-2 and TRBJ2-7, with D perhaps being TRBD1 or TRBD2 (6 bases each). The CDR3 has 16 residues. Trimming took 5 bases from V and 3 from J, leaving 20 bases between them. Germline CDR1 SGHTA, CDR2 FQGNSA.

This chain connects TRBV9 to TRBJ1-2; 7 nucleotides match TRBD1. Germline V gives CDR1 SGDLS, CDR2 YYNGEE. The ends lost 5 bases at V and 1 base at J; junction bases unmatched: 8. The CDR3 spans 15 residues. CDR3 nucleotides: TGTGCCAGCAGATCTACAGGGGCGGATAACTATGGCTACACCTTC. Residues: CASRSTGADNYGYTF. The entire variable domain, with the rest obtained from reference TRBV9 and TRBJ1-2, is as follows: DSGVTQTPKHLITATGQRVTLRCSPRSGDLSVYWYQQSLDQGLQFLIQYYNGEERAKGNILERFSAQQFPDLHSELNLSSLELGDSALYFCASRSTGADNYGYTFGSGTRLTVV.